This is a list of T cell receptor beta chains from one sample in a study of type 1 and type 2 diabetes patients. Via MiXCR, TCRdb re-called the multiplex PCR reads, giving one row per CDR3 protein. The top ten clones hold roughly 13% of a sample with 270,000 or so distinct CDR3 sequences, more than 45% of them seen once. The sample comprised peripheral blood mononuclear cells (PBMCs). The receptors shown here come from a man in his late teens or twenties with type 2 diabetes. The CDR3 runs from the conserved cysteine through the conserved F or W. A D gene is named only where the DNA matches it firmly. Size values are once, few and many counts, or a class for expanded clones, and some rows have none.

V gene: TRBV27; D gene: -; J gene: TRBJ1-4; clone size: few; CDR3 DNA: TGTGCCAGCAGGGGCACTGGGGCACTGTTTTTT; CDR3 protein: CASRGTGALFF
V gene: TRBV24-1; D gene: -; J gene: TRBJ1-5; clone size: -; CDR3 DNA: TGTGCCACCAGTGGTTGGGCAGCCCATCCCCAGCATTTT; CDR3 protein: CATSGWAAHPQHF
V gene: TRBV19; D gene: -; J gene: TRBJ2-1; clone size: -; CDR3 DNA: TGTGCCAGTAGTATGTACTCGAGCGGATATGAGCAGTTCTTC; CDR3 protein: CASSMYSSGYEQFF
V gene: TRBV27; D gene: -; J gene: TRBJ1-6; clone size: -; CDR3 DNA: TGTGCCAGCACCCTCCGGGACGCTAATTCACCCCTCCACTTT; CDR3 protein: CASTLRDANSPLHF
V gene: TRBV2; D gene: -; J gene: TRBJ2-7; clone size: -; CDR3 DNA: TGTGCCAGCAGTGAACGACCCAGGACCTACGAGCAGTACTTC; CDR3 protein: CASSERPRTYEQYF
V gene: TRBV19; D gene: TRBD2; J gene: TRBJ2-7; clone size: -; CDR3 DNA: TGTGCCAGTAGAGGGACTAGCGGGAGAATCGAGCAGTACTTC; CDR3 protein: CASRGTSGRIEQYF
V gene: TRBV6-6; D gene: -; J gene: TRBJ1-2; clone size: -; CDR3 DNA: TGTGCCAGCAGTTTCCAACAGGGAAAAGATGGCTACACCTTC; CDR3 protein: CASSFQQGKDGYTF
V gene: TRBV12-3/TRBV12-4; D gene: TRBD1; J gene: TRBJ2-6; clone size: few; CDR3 DNA: TGTGCCAGCAGTTTAGGACAGGGAATCTCTGGGGCCAACGTCCTGACTTTC; CDR3 protein: CASSLGQGISGANVLTF
V gene: TRBV5-1; D gene: -; J gene: TRBJ2-1; clone size: few; CDR3 DNA: TGCGCCAGCAGCACCGGATACAATGAGCAGTTCTTC; CDR3 protein: CASSTGYNEQFF
V gene: TRBV7-8; D gene: -; J gene: TRBJ2-2; clone size: -; CDR3 DNA: TGTGCCAGCAGCTCCCCCCCTGGGGCGAACACCGGGGAGCTGTTTTTT; CDR3 protein: CASSSPPGANTGELFF
V gene: TRBV27; D gene: -; J gene: TRBJ2-7; clone size: -; CDR3 DNA: TGTGCCAGCACCTCCGAACAGGGAGGCGAGCAGTACTTC; CDR3 protein: CASTSEQGGEQYF
V gene: TRBV19; D gene: -; J gene: TRBJ2-3; clone size: -; CDR3 DNA: TGTGCCAGTGGCCTACCCGCTGCCGCAGATACGCAGTATTTT; CDR3 protein: CASGLPAAADTQYF
V gene: TRBV30; D gene: -; J gene: TRBJ2-1; clone size: -; CDR3 DNA: TGTGCCTGGAGACAGTTCACGTCATACAATGAGCAGTTCTTC; CDR3 protein: CAWRQFTSYNEQFF
V gene: TRBV20-1; D gene: -; J gene: TRBJ2-3; clone size: -; CDR3 DNA: TGCAGTGCCACGGGGCGGGGCACAGATACGCAGTATTTT; CDR3 protein: CSATGRGTDTQYF
V gene: TRBV20-1; D gene: -; J gene: TRBJ2-2; clone size: few; CDR3 DNA: TGCAGTGCTACGGCGTCGAACACCGGGGAGCTGTTTTTT; CDR3 protein: CSATASNTGELFF
V gene: TRBV29-1; D gene: -; J gene: TRBJ1-2; clone size: -; CDR3 DNA: TGCAGCGTTCGGGACGAGGGGTGGAACTATGGCTACACCTTC; CDR3 protein: CSVRDEGWNYGYTF
V gene: TRBV28; D gene: -; J gene: TRBJ2-1; clone size: few; CDR3 DNA: TGTGCCAGCGATGACTGGAGCTCCTACAATGAGCAGTTCTTC; CDR3 protein: CASDDWSSYNEQFF
V gene: TRBV7-2; D gene: -; J gene: TRBJ2-1; clone size: once; CDR3 DNA: TGTGCCAGCAGTTTATTCGGCAGGGCGTCCTACAATGAGCAGTTCTTC; CDR3 protein: CASSLFGRASYNEQFF
V gene: TRBV2; D gene: TRBD2; J gene: TRBJ2-7; clone size: many; CDR3 DNA: TGTGCCAGCAGTTCACGAGCGGGAGGCGAGCAGTACTTC; CDR3 protein: CASSSRAGGEQYF
V gene: TRBV6-4; D gene: TRBD2; J gene: TRBJ2-1; clone size: -; CDR3 DNA: TGTGCCAGCAGTGTGGCTAGCGGAGCCTACAATGAGCAGTTCTTC; CDR3 protein: CASSVASGAYNEQFF
V gene: TRBV28; D gene: -; J gene: TRBJ2-2; clone size: few; CDR3 DNA: TGTGCCAGCAGTTTGTGGGACACCGGGGAGCTGTTTTTT; CDR3 protein: CASSLWDTGELFF
V gene: TRBV19; D gene: -; J gene: TRBJ1-1; clone size: -; CDR3 DNA: TGTGCCTGGTTGTCGGTGGGGTTGAACACTGAAGCTTTCTTT; CDR3 protein: CAWLSVGLNTEAFF
V gene: TRBV28; D gene: TRBD1; J gene: TRBJ1-2; clone size: once; CDR3 DNA: TGTGCCAGCAGTCCCCGACAGGGCGATCCTCCCTTC; CDR3 protein: CASSPRQGDPPF
V gene: TRBV6-1; D gene: -; J gene: TRBJ2-5; clone size: -; CDR3 DNA: TGTGCCAGCACCGTCCCGGACGAGGGAATCCAAGAGACCCAGTACTTC; CDR3 protein: CASTVPDEGIQETQYF
V gene: TRBV2; D gene: -; J gene: TRBJ1-4; clone size: -; CDR3 DNA: TGTGCCAGCAGGGGATCCGGGCTCCGGGGGGCTAATGAAAAACCGTTTTTT; CDR3 protein: CASRGSGLRGANEKPFF
V gene: TRBV7-8; D gene: -; J gene: TRBJ2-7; clone size: -; CDR3 DNA: TGTGCCAGCAGCTTACAGTCCGTACGGTTGTACGGGCAGTACTTC; CDR3 protein: CASSLQSVRLYGQYF
V gene: TRBV10-2; D gene: -; J gene: TRBJ2-7; clone size: -; CDR3 DNA: TGCGCCAGCAGTGCGACGACAGGCAGCTCCTACGAGCAGTACTTC; CDR3 protein: CASSATTGSSYEQYF
V gene: TRBV7-2; D gene: -; J gene: TRBJ2-7; clone size: -; CDR3 DNA: TGTGCCAGCAGCGCTGACACAGTGGGCTCCTACGAGCAGTACTTC; CDR3 protein: CASSADTVGSYEQYF
V gene: TRBV7-2; D gene: -; J gene: TRBJ1-1; clone size: -; CDR3 DNA: TGTGCCAGCAGCTCGGGGGGTTTGGCTTTCTTT; CDR3 protein: CASSSGGLAFF
V gene: TRBV2; D gene: -; J gene: TRBJ2-1; clone size: few; CDR3 DNA: TGTGCCAGCAATATCGCCAGAGGAAGTAGTGAGCAGTTCTTC; CDR3 protein: CASNIARGSSEQFF
V gene: TRBV27; D gene: -; J gene: TRBJ1-6; clone size: once; CDR3 DNA: TGTGCCAGCAGTCCGATTGGGGGAGTGGATTCACCCCTCCACTTT; CDR3 protein: CASSPIGGVDSPLHF
V gene: TRBV7-2; D gene: -; J gene: TRBJ1-5; clone size: -; CDR3 DNA: TGTGCCAGCGGCGATCCAGGGCACAATCAGCCCCAGCATTTT; CDR3 protein: CASGDPGHNQPQHF
V gene: TRBV10-3; D gene: -; J gene: TRBJ1-5; clone size: -; CDR3 DNA: TGCGCCATCAGTGAGTCGGCGAGGGGCGATCAGCCCCAGCATTTT; CDR3 protein: CAISESARGDQPQHF
V gene: TRBV5-6; D gene: -; J gene: TRBJ2-5; clone size: -; CDR3 DNA: TGTGCCAGCAGCTTGGCCCAGCGACAAGAGACCCAGTACTTC; CDR3 protein: CASSLAQRQETQYF
V gene: TRBV4-1; D gene: -; J gene: TRBJ2-5; clone size: few; CDR3 DNA: TGCGCCAGCAGCCCTTCCGACATCCTAGGAAAAGAGACCCAGTACTTC; CDR3 protein: CASSPSDILGKETQYF
V gene: TRBV19; D gene: TRBD2; J gene: TRBJ2-5; clone size: few; CDR3 DNA: TGTGCCAGTAGTTCTCCCTGGACTAGTGCCCAAGAGACCCAGTACTTC; CDR3 protein: CASSSPWTSAQETQYF
V gene: TRBV4-1; D gene: -; J gene: TRBJ2-1; clone size: few; CDR3 DNA: TGCGCCAGCAGCCAAGCGGGAATGGGCAATGAGCAGTTCTTC; CDR3 protein: CASSQAGMGNEQFF
V gene: TRBV6-2/TRBV6-3; D gene: -; J gene: TRBJ2-7; clone size: -; CDR3 DNA: TGTGCCAGCAGTTATCAGGTGTACGAGCAGTACTTC; CDR3 protein: CASSYQVYEQYF
V gene: TRBV9; D gene: TRBD1; J gene: TRBJ1-4; clone size: -; CDR3 DNA: TGTGCCAGCAGCGTTGAACAGGGGCAGAGTGAAAAACTGTTTTTT; CDR3 protein: CASSVEQGQSEKLFF
V gene: TRBV18; D gene: -; J gene: TRBJ1-2; clone size: -; CDR3 DNA: TGTGCCAGCTCACCAACACCCGGGGTTGCTGATGGCTACACCTTC; CDR3 protein: CASSPTPGVADGYTF
V gene: TRBV18; D gene: -; J gene: TRBJ1-4; clone size: -; CDR3 DNA: TGTGCCAGCTCACCCACGCCGGGACAAGGAAATGAAAAACTGTTTTTT; CDR3 protein: CASSPTPGQGNEKLFF
V gene: TRBV6-6; D gene: -; J gene: TRBJ2-7; clone size: -; CDR3 DNA: TGTGCCAGCAGGCTCTCGGGGATGCACGGCTCCTACGAGCAGTACTTC; CDR3 protein: CASRLSGMHGSYEQYF
V gene: TRBV5-1; D gene: -; J gene: TRBJ1-2; clone size: -; CDR3 DNA: TGCGCCAGCAGCTGGGGACGGAGAAATAACTATGGCTACACCTTC; CDR3 protein: CASSWGRRNNYGYTF
V gene: TRBV5-6; D gene: -; J gene: TRBJ1-6; clone size: -; CDR3 DNA: TGTGCCAGCAGCTGGGTGGGGGCAAAGAATAATTCACCCCTCCACTTT; CDR3 protein: CASSWVGAKNNSPLHF
V gene: TRBV7-2; D gene: -; J gene: TRBJ2-1; clone size: -; CDR3 DNA: TGTGCCAGCACTGGGGGGGCCCACAATGAGCAGTTCTTC; CDR3 protein: CASTGGAHNEQFF
V gene: TRBV7-9; D gene: -; J gene: TRBJ1-1; clone size: -; CDR3 DNA: TGTGCCAGCAGCTTAGGATGGGCGGGGAACACTGAAGCTTTCTTT; CDR3 protein: CASSLGWAGNTEAFF
V gene: TRBV20-1; D gene: -; J gene: TRBJ2-7; clone size: many; CDR3 DNA: TGCAGTGCACAGGGAGGGGACAGACCCTACGAGCAGTACTTC; CDR3 protein: CSAQGGDRPYEQYF
V gene: TRBV12-3/TRBV12-4; D gene: TRBD1; J gene: TRBJ1-1; clone size: many; CDR3 DNA: TGTGCCAGCAGTTTGACAGGGGGTGACTACACTGAAGCTTTCTTT; CDR3 protein: CASSLTGGDYTEAFF
V gene: TRBV9; D gene: -; J gene: TRBJ1-3; clone size: -; CDR3 DNA: TGTGCCAGCAGTCAAATGGACAGCTCTGGAAACACCATATATTTT; CDR3 protein: CASSQMDSSGNTIYF
V gene: TRBV2; D gene: -; J gene: TRBJ2-6; clone size: few; CDR3 DNA: TGTGCCAGCAGTGTAGGGGTTGCTGGGGCCAACGTCCTGACTTTC; CDR3 protein: CASSVGVAGANVLTF
V gene: TRBV7-6; D gene: -; J gene: TRBJ1-6; clone size: few; CDR3 DNA: TGTGCCAGCAGCTCCGGACCTGTTAATTCACCCCTCCACTTT; CDR3 protein: CASSSGPVNSPLHF
V gene: TRBV2; D gene: TRBD1; J gene: TRBJ1-2; clone size: -; CDR3 DNA: TGTGCCAGCAGGGGGGACAGGGTTTATGGCTACACCTTC; CDR3 protein: CASRGDRVYGYTF
V gene: TRBV13; D gene: TRBD2; J gene: TRBJ2-7; clone size: -; CDR3 DNA: TGTGCCAGCAGCTTAGGACTAGCGGGCGGTTACGAGCAGTACTTC; CDR3 protein: CASSLGLAGGYEQYF
V gene: TRBV27; D gene: -; J gene: TRBJ2-3; clone size: -; CDR3 DNA: TGTGCCGGCAGTTTAGAGTGCACAGATACGCAGTATTTT; CDR3 protein: CAGSLECTDTQYF
V gene: TRBV19; D gene: -; J gene: TRBJ2-7; clone size: -; CDR3 DNA: TGTGCCAGCAGCTGGGCCTACGAGCAGTACTTC; CDR3 protein: CASSWAYEQYF
V gene: TRBV4-3; D gene: TRBD1; J gene: TRBJ1-6; clone size: -; CDR3 DNA: TGCGCCAGCAGTGTTGGACAGGGCTACTCACCCCTCCACTTT; CDR3 protein: CASSVGQGYSPLHF
V gene: TRBV9; D gene: -; J gene: TRBJ1-2; clone size: few; CDR3 DNA: TGTGCCAGCAGCTCTGGACAGTCCACGGTTGGCTACACCTTC; CDR3 protein: CASSSGQSTVGYTF
V gene: TRBV30; D gene: -; J gene: TRBJ2-7; clone size: -; CDR3 DNA: TGTGCCTGGAGTGTCAGACCACCGGGCTACGAGCAGTACTTC; CDR3 protein: CAWSVRPPGYEQYF